The rows below give T cell receptor beta chains drawn from one sample of a study of T-cell memory formation after mild COVID-19. TCRdb called the 5' RACE reads again in MiXCR, with one record for every CDR3 protein. The repertoire holds roughly 180,000 distinct CDR3 sequences, with more than 9% as singletons. Sequencing used PBMCs or a T cell subset sorted from them (not recorded which). The source is a man between 18 and 29 years old who had mild COVID-19 (a few samples of this study predate the infection). Cell type and time point are not known. Both conserved end residues are part of each CDR3. D genes are given only for firm matches. Part of the rows lack a size; the others show once, few, many or a class for expanded clones.

clone_size	v_call	j_call	d_call	cdr3_aa	cdr3_nt
few	TRBV24-1	TRBJ2-3	NA	CATSDSQGPADTQYF	TGTGCCACCAGTGATTCACAGGGTCCCGCAGATACGCAGTATTTT
NA	TRBV2	TRBJ1-1	NA	CASRGTRELRTEAFF	TGTGCCAGCAGGGGGACCAGGGAGCTTCGCACTGAAGCTTTCTTT
few	TRBV11-2	TRBJ1-1	NA	CASSRERTEAFF	TGTGCCAGCAGCCGGGAGAGGACTGAAGCTTTCTTT
many	TRBV2	TRBJ1-1	NA	CASSGVQNTEAFF	TGTGCCAGCAGTGGGGTCCAGAACACTGAAGCTTTCTTT
few	TRBV18	TRBJ2-6	NA	CASSPSGVGSGANVLTF	TGTGCCAGCTCACCATCAGGGGTGGGGTCTGGGGCCAACGTCCTGACTTTC
few	TRBV29-1	TRBJ1-1	TRBD1	CSAGGQVNTEAFF	TGCAGCGCGGGGGGACAGGTGAACACTGAAGCTTTCTTT
few	TRBV7-9	TRBJ1-5	NA	CASSFGSQPQHF	TGTGCCAGCAGCTTCGGATCCCAGCCCCAGCATTTT
NA	TRBV19	TRBJ2-4	NA	CASSIILDGRKRQYF	TGTGCCAGTAGTATAATACTGGACGGTCGAAAGCGTCAGTACTTC
NA	TRBV10-3	TRBJ2-5	NA	CAISDPQGQETQYF	TGTGCCATCAGTGACCCCCAGGGCCAAGAGACCCAGTACTTC
NA	TRBV4-3	TRBJ2-1	NA	CASFPGEQFF	TGCGCCAGCTTTCCCGGGGAGCAGTTCTTC
few	TRBV20-1	TRBJ2-7	NA	CSARRTTYEQYF	TGCAGTGCTAGACGGACGACCTACGAGCAGTACTTC
few	TRBV27	TRBJ1-6	NA	CASNALGQGSPLHF	TGTGCCAGCAATGCTCTAGGGCAGGGGTCACCCCTCCACTTT
few	TRBV20-1	TRBJ2-3	NA	CSAPWGITDTQYF	TGCAGTGCTCCCTGGGGTATCACAGATACGCAGTATTTT
few	TRBV5-1	TRBJ2-1	TRBD1	CASSLTGDYYEQFF	TGCGCCAGCAGCTTGACAGGGGATTATTACGAGCAGTTCTTC
many	TRBV7-3	TRBJ2-5	NA	CASSLNEWETQYF	TGTGCCAGCAGCTTAAATGAGTGGGAGACCCAGTACTTC
NA	TRBV29-1	TRBJ2-5	TRBD2	CSVGISGWETQYF	TGCAGCGTTGGAATTAGCGGGTGGGAGACCCAGTACTTC
few	TRBV6-5	TRBJ2-1	TRBD2	CASSYLRLASSYNEQFF	TGTGCCAGCAGTTACCTTAGACTAGCGAGTTCCTACAATGAGCAGTTCTTC
NA	TRBV10-3	TRBJ2-5	NA	CAISEQGGDNQYF	TGTGCCATCAGTGAACAGGGTGGAGATAACCAGTACTTC
NA	TRBV5-1	TRBJ2-5	TRBD2	CASSLGRASGQETQYF	TGCGCCAGCAGCTTGGGGAGGGCTAGCGGCCAAGAGACCCAGTACTTC
few	TRBV6-2/TRBV6-3	TRBJ2-2	NA	CASKQGNTGELFF	TGTGCCAGCAAGCAGGGGAACACCGGGGAGCTGTTTTTT
NA	TRBV5-1	TRBJ1-2	NA	CASSLVGDGVGGYTF	TGCGCCAGCAGCTTGGTCGGGGACGGGGTTGGTGGCTACACCTTC
NA	TRBV21-1	TRBJ2-3	NA	CASPKPLAGGDTQYF	TGTGCCAGTCCCAAGCCGCTAGCGGGGGGAGATACGCAGTATTTT
few	TRBV5-1	TRBJ2-5	NA	CASSWNPGAKETQYF	TGCGCCAGCAGCTGGAACCCGGGGGCTAAAGAGACCCAGTACTTC
few	TRBV20-1	TRBJ1-1	NA	CSAHPQGNTEAFF	TGCAGTGCCCATCCCCAGGGGAACACTGAAGCTTTCTTT
NA	TRBV7-2	TRBJ1-6	NA	CASRPDITGSPLHF	TGTGCCAGCAGGCCGGACATCACTGGGTCACCCCTCCACTTT
NA	TRBV7-2	TRBJ1-5	NA	CASSLDSGRTRIAQHF	TGTGCCAGCAGCTTAGACTCTGGCCGAACCCGTATCGCCCAGCATTTT
NA	TRBV7-2	TRBJ1-6	NA	CASSRIKGPSSYNSPLHF	TGTGCCAGCAGCCGAATTAAGGGGCCAAGCTCCTATAATTCACCCCTCCACTTT
few	TRBV7-2	TRBJ1-6	NA	CASSLAVASPLHF	TGTGCCAGCAGCTTAGCGGTCGCCTCACCCCTCCACTTT
few	TRBV6-6	TRBJ1-6	NA	CASSYVPGTSYNSPLHF	TGTGCCAGCAGTTACGTTCCAGGAACCTCCTATAATTCACCCCTCCACTTT
many	TRBV5-1	TRBJ2-2	TRBD1	CASSLGQGVETGELFF	TGCGCCAGCAGCTTGGGACAGGGAGTCGAAACCGGGGAGCTGTTTTTT
NA	TRBV6-5	TRBJ2-5	NA	CASRKQGAETQYF	TGTGCCAGCAGGAAGCAGGGCGCCGAGACCCAGTACTTC
few	TRBV20-1	TRBJ1-2	NA	CSALRAAGTYGYTF	TGCAGTGCTCTGAGGGCTGCAGGGACCTATGGCTACACCTTC